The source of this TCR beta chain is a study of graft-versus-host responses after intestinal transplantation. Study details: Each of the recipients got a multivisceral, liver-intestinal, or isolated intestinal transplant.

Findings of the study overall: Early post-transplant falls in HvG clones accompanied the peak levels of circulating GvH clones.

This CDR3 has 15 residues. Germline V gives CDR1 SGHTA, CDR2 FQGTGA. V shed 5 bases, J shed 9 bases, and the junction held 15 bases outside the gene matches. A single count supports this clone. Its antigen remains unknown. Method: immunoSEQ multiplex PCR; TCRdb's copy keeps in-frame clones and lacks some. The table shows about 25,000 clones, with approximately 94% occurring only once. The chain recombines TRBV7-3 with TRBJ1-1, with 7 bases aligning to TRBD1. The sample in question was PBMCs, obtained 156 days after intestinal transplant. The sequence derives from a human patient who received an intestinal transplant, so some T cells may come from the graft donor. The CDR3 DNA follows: TGTGCCAGCAGCCCAGGAACAGGGGTTGGTAAAAAAGCTTTCTTT. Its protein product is CASSPGTGVGKKAFF.